Sequencing of this TCR beta chain was carried out in a study of blood T cell repertoires in COVID-19. Looking at the study overall: Material from acute and convalescent COVID-19 was sourced from the United States, Italy and Spain. T cells, B-cell-depleted T cells, or PBMCs supplied cDNA or gDNA.

V was cut by 4 bases and J by 0 bases, with 16 bases left in between. Germline CDR1 is MRHNA and CDR2 is SNTAGT. CDR3 length: 17 residues. Authors' data handling: How many nucleated cells were present was estimated from reference gene primer amplification. Libraries were prepared by immunoSEQ multiplex PCR; TCRdb keeps only in-frame clonotypes and omits some of them. V, J and clone size are those of that table, while D and trimming were read from the DNA. The sample shows around 220,000 clones, roughly 80% of them seen only once. The sequence came from a man younger than 40 with active or convalescent COVID-19. The V gene is TRBV6-4, the J gene TRBJ2-4; weak D call: TRBD1 (6 bases). Sequencing input: peripheral blood. The CDR3 DNA reads as TGTGCCAGCAGTGTTGGACAGAGACCAGTAGCCAAAAACATTCAGTACTTC. Translated, it gives CASSVGQRPVAKNIQYF.